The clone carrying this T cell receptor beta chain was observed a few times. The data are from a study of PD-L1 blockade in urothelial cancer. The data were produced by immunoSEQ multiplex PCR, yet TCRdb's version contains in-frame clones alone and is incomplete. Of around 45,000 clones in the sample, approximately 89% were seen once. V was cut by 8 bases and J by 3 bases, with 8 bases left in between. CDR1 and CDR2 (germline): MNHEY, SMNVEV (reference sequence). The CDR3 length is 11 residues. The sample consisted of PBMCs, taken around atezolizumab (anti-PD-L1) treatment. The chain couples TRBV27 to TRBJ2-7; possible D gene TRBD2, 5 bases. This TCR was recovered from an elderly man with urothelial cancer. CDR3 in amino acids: CASHGNYEQYF. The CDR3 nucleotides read TGTGCCAGCCACGGGAACTACGAGCAGTACTTC.